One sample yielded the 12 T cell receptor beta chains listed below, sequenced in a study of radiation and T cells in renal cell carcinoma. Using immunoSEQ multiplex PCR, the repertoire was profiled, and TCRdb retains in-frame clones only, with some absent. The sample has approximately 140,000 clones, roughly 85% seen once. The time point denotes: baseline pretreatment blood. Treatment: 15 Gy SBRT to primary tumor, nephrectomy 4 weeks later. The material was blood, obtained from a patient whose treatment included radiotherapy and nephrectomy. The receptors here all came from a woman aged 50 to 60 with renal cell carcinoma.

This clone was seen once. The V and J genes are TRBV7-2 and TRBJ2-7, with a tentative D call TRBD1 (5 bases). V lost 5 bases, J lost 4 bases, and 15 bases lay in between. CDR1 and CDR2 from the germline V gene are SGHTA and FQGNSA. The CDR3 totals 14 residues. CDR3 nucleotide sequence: TGTGCCAGCAGCCCAGGGCCTAGTTTGTACGAGCAGTACTTC. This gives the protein CASSPGPSLYEQYF. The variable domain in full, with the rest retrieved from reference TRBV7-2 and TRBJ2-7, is GAGVSQSPSNKVTEKGKDVELRCDPISGHTALYWYRQSLGQGLEFLIYFQGNSAPDKSGLPSDRFSAERTGGSVSTLTIQRTQQEDSAVYLCASSPGPSLYEQYFGPGTRLTVT.

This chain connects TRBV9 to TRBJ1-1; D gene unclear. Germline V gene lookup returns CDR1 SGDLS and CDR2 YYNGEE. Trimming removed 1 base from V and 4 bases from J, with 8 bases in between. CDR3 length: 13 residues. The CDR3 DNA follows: TGTGCCAGCAGCGTATCAGACGGCACTGAAGCTTTCTTT. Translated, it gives CASSVSDGTEAFF.

CDR3 loop: CAGGGEKDEQYF. CDR3 sequence (DNA): TGTGCCGGAGGGGGGGAGAAGGACGAGCAGTACTTC. The rearrangement joins TRBV30 to TRBJ2-7, with D maybe TRBD2 (7 bases). The CDR3 covers 12 residues. Trimming cost V 8 bases and J 5 bases, with 16 bases left between them. Germline loops: CDR1 GTSNPN, CDR2 SVGIG (reference sequence).

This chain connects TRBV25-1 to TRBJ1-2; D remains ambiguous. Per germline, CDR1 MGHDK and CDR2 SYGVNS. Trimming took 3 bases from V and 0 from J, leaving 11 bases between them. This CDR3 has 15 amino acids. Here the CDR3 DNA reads TGTGCCAGCAGTGAGCACGGTCAAACTAACTATGGCTACACCTTC. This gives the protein CASSEHGQTNYGYTF.

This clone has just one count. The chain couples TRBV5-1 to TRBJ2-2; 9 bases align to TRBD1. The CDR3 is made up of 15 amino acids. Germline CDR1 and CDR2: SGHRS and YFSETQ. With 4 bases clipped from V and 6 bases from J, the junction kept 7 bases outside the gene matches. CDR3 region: CASSAGTGLAGELFF. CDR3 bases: TGCGCCAGCAGCGCCGGGACAGGGTTGGCCGGGGAGCTGTTTTTT.

CDR3 in amino acids: CASSISRDRLNQPQHF. The CDR3 DNA sequence: TGTGCCAGTAGTATCTCGCGGGACAGGCTTAATCAGCCCCAGCATTTT. The chain recombines TRBV19 with TRBJ1-5; 8 bases are shared with TRBD1. The junction had 8 bases not matched to a gene; V was cut back by 3 bases and J by 4 bases. The CDR3 runs to 16 residues. Germline V CDR1 and CDR2: LNHDA, SQIVND (reference sequence). The full variable domain, with the rest looked up from reference TRBV19 and TRBJ1-5, is DGGITQSPKYLFRKEGQNVTLSCEQNLNHDAMYWYRQDPGQGLRLIYYSQIVNDFQKGDIAEGYSVSREKKESFPLTVTSAQKNPTAFYLCASSISRDRLNQPQHFGDGTRLSIL.

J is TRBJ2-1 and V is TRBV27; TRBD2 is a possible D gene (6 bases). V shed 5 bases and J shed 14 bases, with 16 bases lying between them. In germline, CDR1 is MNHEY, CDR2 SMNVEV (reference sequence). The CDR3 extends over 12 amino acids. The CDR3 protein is CASSTSHGREFF. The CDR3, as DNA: TGTGCCAGCAGTACATCCCACGGGAGAGAGTTCTTC.

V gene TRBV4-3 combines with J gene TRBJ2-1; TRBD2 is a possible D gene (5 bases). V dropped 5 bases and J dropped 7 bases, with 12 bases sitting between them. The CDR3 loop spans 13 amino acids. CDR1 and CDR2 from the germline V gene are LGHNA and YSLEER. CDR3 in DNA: TGCGCCAGCAGCTCCGCCCGGGGTAATGAGCAGTTCTTC. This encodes CASSSARGNEQFF.

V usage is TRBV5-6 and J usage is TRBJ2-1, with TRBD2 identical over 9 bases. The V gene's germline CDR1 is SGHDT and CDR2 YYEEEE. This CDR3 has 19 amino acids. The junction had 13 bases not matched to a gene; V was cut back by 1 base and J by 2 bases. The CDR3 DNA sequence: TGTGCCAGCAGCTTGTCTGGGCGGGAGGGCCCTTGGACCTACAATGAGCAGTTCTTC. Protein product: CASSLSGREGPWTYNEQFF.

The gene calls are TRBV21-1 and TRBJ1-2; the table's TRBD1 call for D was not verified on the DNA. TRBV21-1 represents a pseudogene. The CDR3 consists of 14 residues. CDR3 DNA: TGTGCCAGGATCTCCGCGGACAGGTCTTATGGCTACACCTTC. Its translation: CARISADRSYGYTF.

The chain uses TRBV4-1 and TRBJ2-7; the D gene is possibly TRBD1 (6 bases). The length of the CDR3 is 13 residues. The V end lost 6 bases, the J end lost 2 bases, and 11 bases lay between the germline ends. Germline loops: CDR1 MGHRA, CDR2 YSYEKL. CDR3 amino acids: CASRKTGTYEQYF. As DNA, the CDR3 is TGCGCCAGCAGGAAGACAGGTACCTACGAGCAGTACTTC.

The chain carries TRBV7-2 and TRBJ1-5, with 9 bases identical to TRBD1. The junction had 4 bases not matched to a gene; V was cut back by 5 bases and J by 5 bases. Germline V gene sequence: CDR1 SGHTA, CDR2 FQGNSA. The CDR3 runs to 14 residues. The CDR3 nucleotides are TGTGCCAGCAGCATACGGACAGGGGATCAGCCCCAGCATTTT. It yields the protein CASSIRTGDQPQHF.